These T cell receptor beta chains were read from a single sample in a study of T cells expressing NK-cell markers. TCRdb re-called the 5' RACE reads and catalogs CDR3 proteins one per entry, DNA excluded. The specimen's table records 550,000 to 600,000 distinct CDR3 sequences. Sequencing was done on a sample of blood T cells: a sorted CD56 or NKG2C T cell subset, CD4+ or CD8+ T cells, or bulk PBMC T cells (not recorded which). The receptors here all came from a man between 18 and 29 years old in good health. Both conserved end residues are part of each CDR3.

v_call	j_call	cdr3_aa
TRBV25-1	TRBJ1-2	CASSGRGRSNYGYTF
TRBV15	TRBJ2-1	CATSRDPSPGLAPEQFF
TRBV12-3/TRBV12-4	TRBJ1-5	CASSHNRPGNQPQHF
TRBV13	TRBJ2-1	CASRTIGSVEQFF
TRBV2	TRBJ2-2	CASSRPAGRDTGELFF
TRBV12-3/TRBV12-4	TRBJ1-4	CASRRDPLQNEKLFF
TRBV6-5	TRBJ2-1	CASSLMDSYNEQFF
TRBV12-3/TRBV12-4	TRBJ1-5	CASSVGQAHLIYSNQPQHF
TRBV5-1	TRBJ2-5	CASSPDTGSQETQYF
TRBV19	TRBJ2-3	CASSYPGQHTQYF
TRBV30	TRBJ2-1	CACLRDGEQFF
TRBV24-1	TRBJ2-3	CATSELGSQYF
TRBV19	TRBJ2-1	CARKKWHEQFF
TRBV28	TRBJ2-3	CASSSPQGQGADTQYF
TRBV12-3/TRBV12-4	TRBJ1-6	CASTLRVNSPLHF
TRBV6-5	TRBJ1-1	CASSYPNRLSEAFF
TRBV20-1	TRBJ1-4	CSARDTKGGSPNEKLFF
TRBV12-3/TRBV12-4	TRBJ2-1	CASSLRLARGGGANEQFF
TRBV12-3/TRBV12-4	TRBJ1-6	CASSLWGSSYNSPLHF
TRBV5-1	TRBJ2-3	CASGRSSVTDTQYF
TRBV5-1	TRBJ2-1	CASSLAGIGEQFF
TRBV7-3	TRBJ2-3	CASSPASGSTDTQYF
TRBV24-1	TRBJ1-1	CATQQGMNTEAFF
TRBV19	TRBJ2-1	CASSIDGGQGSWEQFF
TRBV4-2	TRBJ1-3	CASSQNWPGSGNTIYF
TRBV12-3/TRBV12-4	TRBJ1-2	CASSSPLGWGANYGYTF
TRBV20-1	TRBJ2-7	CSGGVGAYEQYF
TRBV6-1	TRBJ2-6	CASRLSPGTGSSVLTF
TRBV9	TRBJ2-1	CASSPKRTSNEQFF
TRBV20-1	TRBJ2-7	CSAREGLAVYEQYF
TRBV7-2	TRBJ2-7	CASSRGGERAYEQYF
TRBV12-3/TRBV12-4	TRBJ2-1	CASSLGGVSEQFF
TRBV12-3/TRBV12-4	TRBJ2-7	CASSPRGSGRAYEQYF